This T cell receptor beta chain is from a study of chemoradiotherapy in HPV16-positive cancers. Turning to the study itself: Candidate HPV-specific T-cell clones and common TCR motifs came from functional assays in a couple of HPV16-positive patients.

General study points: Candidate HPV-specific clones and E7-related TCR motifs grew in tumor during treatment.

This clone has just one count. As yet, its antigen is unknown. Assay used: immunoSEQ multiplex PCR; TCRdb lists only in-frame clones, some missing. The sample lists about 5,700 clones, 80% to 95% seen once, with 22% in the top ten. Trimming at V came to 5 bases and at J to 7 bases, leaving 10 bases not matched to a gene. The CDR3 length is 15 residues. The V gene's germline CDR1 is SGHAT and CDR2 FQNNGV. This chain joins TRBV11-2 and TRBJ2-1; 8 bases match TRBD2. This TCR was sampled from a human donor with HPV-associated anogenital cancer. Sequencing was performed on blood, taken from a patient who underwent chemoradiotherapy. CDR3 sequence reads: CASSPLPGGSNEQFF. DNA of the CDR3: TGTGCCAGCAGCCCCCTCCCGGGGGGGTCGAATGAGCAGTTCTTC.